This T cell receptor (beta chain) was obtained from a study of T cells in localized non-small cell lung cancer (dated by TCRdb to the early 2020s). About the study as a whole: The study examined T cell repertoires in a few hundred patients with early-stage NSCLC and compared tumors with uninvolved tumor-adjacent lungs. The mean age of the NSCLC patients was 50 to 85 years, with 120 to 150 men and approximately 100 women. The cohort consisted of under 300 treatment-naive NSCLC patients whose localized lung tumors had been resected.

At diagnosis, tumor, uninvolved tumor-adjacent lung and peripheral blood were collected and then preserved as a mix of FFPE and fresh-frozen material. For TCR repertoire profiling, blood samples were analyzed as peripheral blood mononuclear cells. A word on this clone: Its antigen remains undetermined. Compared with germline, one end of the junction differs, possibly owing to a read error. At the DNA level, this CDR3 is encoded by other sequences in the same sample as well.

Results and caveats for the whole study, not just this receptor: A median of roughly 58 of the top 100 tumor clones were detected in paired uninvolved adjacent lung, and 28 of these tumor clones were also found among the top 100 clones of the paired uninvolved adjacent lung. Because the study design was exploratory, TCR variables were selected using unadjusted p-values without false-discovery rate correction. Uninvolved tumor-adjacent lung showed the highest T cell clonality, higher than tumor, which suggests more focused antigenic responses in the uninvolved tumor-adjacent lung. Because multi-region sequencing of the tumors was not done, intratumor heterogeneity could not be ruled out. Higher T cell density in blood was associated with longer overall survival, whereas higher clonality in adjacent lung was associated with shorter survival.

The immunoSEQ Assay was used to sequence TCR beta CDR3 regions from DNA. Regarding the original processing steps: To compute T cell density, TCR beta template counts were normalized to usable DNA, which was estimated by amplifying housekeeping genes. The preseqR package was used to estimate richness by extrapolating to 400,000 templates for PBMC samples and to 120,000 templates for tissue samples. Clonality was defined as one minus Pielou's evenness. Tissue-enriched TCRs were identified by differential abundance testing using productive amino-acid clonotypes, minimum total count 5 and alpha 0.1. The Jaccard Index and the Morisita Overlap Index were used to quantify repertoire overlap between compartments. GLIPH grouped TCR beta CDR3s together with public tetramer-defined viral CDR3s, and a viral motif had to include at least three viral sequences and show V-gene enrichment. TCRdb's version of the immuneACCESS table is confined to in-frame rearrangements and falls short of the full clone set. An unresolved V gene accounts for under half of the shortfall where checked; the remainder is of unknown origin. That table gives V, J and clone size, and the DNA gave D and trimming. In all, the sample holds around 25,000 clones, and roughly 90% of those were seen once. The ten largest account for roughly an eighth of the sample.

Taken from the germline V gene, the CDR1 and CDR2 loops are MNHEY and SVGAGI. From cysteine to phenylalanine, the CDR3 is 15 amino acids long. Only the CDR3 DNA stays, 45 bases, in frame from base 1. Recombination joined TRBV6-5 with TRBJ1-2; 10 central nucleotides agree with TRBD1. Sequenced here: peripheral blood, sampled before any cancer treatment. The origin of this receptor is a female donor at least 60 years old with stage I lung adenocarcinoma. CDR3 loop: CASRYPGQGYYGYTF. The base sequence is TGCGCCAGCAGGTATCCGGGACAGGGGTACTATGGCTACACCTTC.